Shown below are 16 T cell receptor beta chains from a single sample sequenced in a study of cytomegalovirus exposure and HLA in healthy donors (dated by TCRdb to the late 2010s). The library was built by means of the immunoSEQ multiplex PCR assay. TCRdb retrieved this table from immuneACCESS and kept in-frame rearrangements only. Not all clones are present; in checked studies, unresolved V genes account for under half, and no reason is known for the remainder. The sample table records around 200,000 clones; 80% to 85% of these occur just once. Roughly 1.2% of the sample is held by the ten biggest clonotypes. The source material was PBMCs. The origin of the receptors is a woman aged 25 to 45 in good health and CMV-seronegative.

This clone has only a few counts. The rearrangement links TRBV29-1 to TRBJ2-7; tentative D call: TRBD2 (6 bases). The V gene's germline CDR1 is SQVTM and CDR2 ANQGSEA. Trimming took off 4 bases at V and 2 bases at J, with 9 bases between the two ends. The CDR3 is made up of 12 amino acids. CDR3 protein: CSVGGLAYEQYF. Here the CDR3 DNA reads TGCAGCGTTGGGGGACTCGCCTACGAGCAGTACTTC.

V and J are TRBV28 and TRBJ1-5; TRBD1 matches at 7 bases. CDR1 MDHEN and CDR2 SYDVKM come from the germline V gene. The CDR3 spans 13 residues. With V trimmed by 6 bases and J by 6 bases, 5 bases remained unmatched. The CDR3, as DNA: TGTGCCAGCAGACTCGACAGGGTTCAGCCCCAGCATTTT. This translates into CASRLDRVQPQHF.

The chain uses TRBV30 and TRBJ2-7; TRBD2 agrees at 7 bases. This CDR3 is built from 14 residues. The J segment lost 1 base and the V segment lost 3 bases, leaving 6 bases of the junction unmatched. Germline CDR1 reads GTSNPN; CDR2 reads SVGIG (reference sequence). In nucleotides, the CDR3 is TGTGCCTGGAGGGTAGCGGGCGAGTCCTACGAGCAGTACTTC. Encoded protein: CAWRVAGESYEQYF.

CDR3 in amino acids: CASSLTSYEQYF. In nucleotides, the CDR3 is TGTGCCAGCAGTTTGACTAGCTACGAGCAGTACTTC. This chain links TRBV6-5 with TRBJ2-7, with D possibly being TRBD2 (6 bases). This CDR3 is 12 amino acids long. The germline CDR1 and CDR2 sequences are MNHEY and SVGAGI. Trimming pared 4 bases from V and 3 bases from J, leaving 7 bases between.

With regard to this clone: Additional DNA sequences in this sample encode the identical CDR3. The gene calls are TRBV19 and TRBJ2-1, with D perhaps matching TRBD2 (5 bases). Germline assignment: CDR1 LNHDA and CDR2 SQIVND (reference sequence). V shed 4 bases and J shed 0 bases, with 7 bases lying between them. The CDR3 is 14 residues long. The CDR3 reads CASSTGSSYNEQFF. The CDR3 DNA sequence: TGTGCCAGTAGTACGGGAAGCTCCTACAATGAGCAGTTCTTC.

The gene calls are TRBV7-2 and TRBJ2-7; 8 bases match TRBD2. The CDR3 sequence is 16 residues long. Looked up from germline, CDR1 is SGHTA and CDR2 is FQGNSA. Germline trimming cut 0 bases from V and 0 bases from J; bases unmatched to any gene: 4. This chain's CDR3 is CASSLAPSGSSYEQYF. DNA for the CDR3: TGTGCCAGCAGCTTAGCCCCTAGCGGGTCCTCCTACGAGCAGTACTTC.

Only one count was recorded for this clone. The rearrangement links TRBV9 to TRBJ1-6; 9 positions agree with TRBD1. Germline V lookup: CDR1 SGDLS, CDR2 YYNGEE. CDR3 length: 16 residues. V trimming: 0 bases; J trimming: 8 bases; junction bases outside the gene matches: 6. The CDR3, as DNA: TGTGCCAGCAGCGTAGCTCCGGACAGGGGAGATTCACCCCTCCACTTT. Its protein is CASSVAPDRGDSPLHF.

The chain uses TRBV28 and TRBJ1-1, with 10 positions matching TRBD1. Trimming removed 6 bases from V and 5 bases from J; junction bases left unmatched: 12. The CDR3 sequence is 16 residues long. Germline lookup yields CDR1 MDHEN and CDR2 SYDVKM. CDR3 protein: CASRAGGTGVGTEAFF. DNA of the CDR3: TGTGCCAGCAGAGCCGGGGGGACAGGGGTAGGGACTGAAGCTTTCTTT.

Here the CDR3 DNA reads TGTGCCATCAGTGGAGGGTTGAAAGAGACCCAGTACTTC. It encodes CAISGGLKETQYF. The chain joins TRBV10-3 to TRBJ2-5; D may be TRBD2 (5 bases). CDR1 and CDR2 (germline): ENHRY, SYGVKD. V was clipped by 4 bases and J by 3 bases, with 9 bases between them. This CDR3 is 13 amino acids long.

This chain links TRBV4-1 with TRBJ2-1, with 8 positions matching TRBD1. Germline trimming cut 5 bases from V and 3 bases from J; bases unmatched to any gene: 9. This CDR3 comprises 16 residues. Per the germline V gene, CDR1 is MGHRA and CDR2 is YSYEKL. The CDR3 nucleotides read TGCGCCAGCAGCATCCGGGACAGGTCCCTCTACAATGAGCAGTTCTTC. Its translation is CASSIRDRSLYNEQFF.

This sequence joins TRBV18 and TRBJ2-7; D might be TRBD1 (6 bases). The CDR3 covers 12 residues. V shed 2 bases and J shed 5 bases, with 7 bases lying between them. Germline V CDR1 and CDR2: KGHSH, LQKENI. The CDR3, as DNA: TGTGCCAGCTCACCAACAGGGAACGAGCAGTACTTC. Translation gives CASSPTGNEQYF.

The V gene is TRBV18, the J gene TRBJ1-2, with 8 bases matching TRBD1. With V trimmed by 2 bases and J by 7 bases, 6 bases remained unmatched. The CDR3 length is 14 residues. Germline V gives CDR1 KGHSH, CDR2 LQKENI. The CDR3 loop reads CASSPRQGALGYTF. DNA of the CDR3: TGTGCCAGCTCACCAAGGCAGGGGGCGCTTGGCTACACCTTC. The full variable domain, completed using reference TRBV18 and TRBJ1-2, is NAGVMQNPRHLVRRRGQEARLRCSPMKGHSHVYWYRQLPEEGLKFMVYLQKENIIDESGMPKERFSAEFPKEGPSILRIQQVVRGDSAAYFCASSPRQGALGYTFGSGTRLTVV.

The chain is built from TRBV19 and TRBJ1-2; D not certain. Looked up from germline, CDR1 is LNHDA and CDR2 is SQIVND (reference sequence). The CDR3 runs to 14 residues. Trimming shortened V by 7 bases and J by 0 bases, and 12 bases separated the two germline ends. CDR3 in amino acids: CASIGSGTNYGYTF. CDR3 nucleotides: TGTGCCAGTATAGGGAGCGGAACTAACTATGGCTACACCTTC.

This clone was counted once. The V call is TRBV5-4, the J call TRBJ2-5; weak D call: TRBD1 (5 bases). CDR3 length equals 14 residues. The V end lost 2 bases, the J end lost 0 bases, and 8 bases lay between the germline ends. CDR1 is SGHNT, CDR2 YYREEE, per germline (reference sequence). The CDR3 bases are TGTGCCAGCAGCTTCTCGACAGACCAAGAGACCCAGTACTTC. It encodes CASSFSTDQETQYF.

V usage is TRBV7-9 and J usage is TRBJ2-1, with 8 bases identical to TRBD2. Germline V gives CDR1 SEHNR, CDR2 FQNEAQ (reference sequence). The J segment lost 2 bases and the V segment lost 4 bases, leaving 7 bases of the junction unmatched. This CDR3 contains 16 residues. CDR3 nucleotides: TGTGCCAGCAGCTCCCCGGGTAGCGGGACCTACAATGAGCAGTTCTTC. Its translation: CASSSPGSGTYNEQFF.

The chain carries TRBV5-4 and TRBJ2-7; D gene ambiguous. The CDR3 extends over 14 amino acids. Trimming took 4 bases from V and 0 from J, leaving 11 bases between them. Germline assignment: CDR1 SGHNT and CDR2 YYREEE (reference sequence). CDR3 coding DNA: TGTGCCAGCAGCCCAACCACGAGCTCCTACGAGCAGTACTTC. Translation: CASSPTTSSYEQYF.